A selection of T cell receptor beta chains follows, all from one sample in a study of shared clonotypes between healthy human individuals. Clones were read by immunoSEQ multiplex PCR, and TCRdb kept only the in-frame ones, dropping some. Of around 510,000 clones listed, roughly 95% are singletons. The sample comprised naive CD4+ T cells sorted from blood. All receptors come from a woman in her twenties or thirties in good health. The CDR3 runs from the conserved cysteine through the conserved F or W.

CDR3: CASSLPGTDEAFF; length: 13; J: TRBJ1-1; V: TRBV28
CDR3: CASSPAGEKLFF; length: 12; J: TRBJ1-4; V: TRBV18
CDR3: CASSMVTGAAGELFF; length: 15; J: TRBJ2-2; V: TRBV19
CDR3: CASSLTGETQYF; length: 12; J: TRBJ2-5; V: TRBV6-1
CDR3: CASSPTVGRAHYEQYF; length: 16; J: TRBJ2-7; V: TRBV7-9
CDR3: CASSLQGTVAEAFF; length: 14; J: TRBJ1-1; V: TRBV28
CDR3: CSVCDLSGNTIYF; length: 13; J: TRBJ1-3; V: TRBV29-1
CDR3: CASSPGFPPYNEQFF; length: 15; J: TRBJ2-1; V: TRBV18
CDR3: CASSLEDEQFF; length: 11; J: TRBJ2-1; V: TRBV11-2
CDR3: CASSIVPTGGETQYF; length: 15; J: TRBJ2-5; V: TRBV19
CDR3: CAAGGGNTEAFF; length: 12; J: TRBJ1-1; V: TRBV5-4
CDR3: CASSFGTGRTEAFF; length: 14; J: TRBJ1-1; V: TRBV2